This TCR beta chain is drawn from a study of beta chain features in type 1 diabetes. The sample holds a few counts of this clone. Its specificity is unknown. Study conclusions and caveats: Sampled from patients, naive, central memory and Treg TCRB repertoires appeared more similar than those sampled from healthy donors. cDNA-based sequencing might over-represent cells highly expressing TCR.

The V gene's germline CDR1 is SGHTA and CDR2 FQGNSA. The CDR3 runs 14 residues. Trimming took off 1 base at V and 3 bases at J, with 9 bases between the two ends. What was sequenced were expressed TCRB transcripts, since all of the isolated RNA had been reverse transcribed. Sequenced by immunoSEQ multiplex PCR; TCRdb stores in-frame clones only, minus some. The sample contains more than 300,000 clones, roughly 12% of which appear only once. Sequences were obtained from naive CD4+ T cells from blood. The receptor comes from a man aged 18 to 30 in good health. The chain combines TRBV7-2 with TRBJ1-2, with D perhaps TRBD1 (5 bases). CDR3 region: CASSLGSRDYGYTF. The CDR3 nucleotides read TGTGCCAGCAGCTTAGGTAGCAGGGACTATGGCTACACCTTC.